This TCR beta chain was captured in a study of T-cell memory formation after mild COVID-19. TCRdb re-derived calls from the 5' RACE reads in MiXCR, one entry per CDR3 protein. The sample yields approximately 490,000 distinct CDR3 sequences, 20% seen once. The specimen sequenced was PBMCs or a T cell subset sorted from them (not recorded which). The receptor was isolated from an adult woman who had mild COVID-19 (a few samples of this study predate the infection). Cell type and time point are not known.

The CDR3 nucleotides read TGTGCCTGGAGTGAATACGGCACAGATACGCAGTATTTT. Protein sequence: CAWSEYGTDTQYF. The chain uses TRBV30 and TRBJ2-3; D not resolved. The V and J ends lost 1 base and 1 base respectively, with 6 bases between them. This CDR3 is built from 13 residues. CDR1 is GTSNPN, CDR2 SVGIG, per germline (reference sequence).